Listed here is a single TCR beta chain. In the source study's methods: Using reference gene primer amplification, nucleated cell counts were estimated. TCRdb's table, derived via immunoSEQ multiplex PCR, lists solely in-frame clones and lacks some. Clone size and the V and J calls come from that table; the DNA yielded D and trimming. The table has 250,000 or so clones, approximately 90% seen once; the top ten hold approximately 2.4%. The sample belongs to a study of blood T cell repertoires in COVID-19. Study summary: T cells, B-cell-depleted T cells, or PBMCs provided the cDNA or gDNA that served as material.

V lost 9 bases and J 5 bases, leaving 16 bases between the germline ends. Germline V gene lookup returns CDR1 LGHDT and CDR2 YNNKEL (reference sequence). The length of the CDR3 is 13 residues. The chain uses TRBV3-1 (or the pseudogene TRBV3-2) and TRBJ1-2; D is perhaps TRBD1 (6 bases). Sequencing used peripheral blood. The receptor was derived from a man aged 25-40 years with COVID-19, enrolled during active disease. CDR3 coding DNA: TGTGCCAGTATTCGGGGGGCTAGGTATGGCTACACCTTC. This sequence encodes CASIRGARYGYTF.